Listed below are T cell receptor beta chains from one sample, sequenced in a study of monozygotic twins with inflammatory bowel disease. TCRdb reprocessed the 5' RACE reads, with one entry per CDR3 protein and no DNA. Its table records about 450,000 distinct CDR3 sequences. The sample was blood. The receptors come from a human donor with ulcerative colitis or Crohn's disease, or a healthy co-twin of an affected twin (not recorded which). CDR3s include the opening cysteine and the closing phenylalanine or tryptophan.

V: TRBV12-3/TRBV12-4; J: TRBJ2-2; length: 14; CDR3: CASSLGQLAGELFF
V: TRBV10-3; J: TRBJ2-7; length: 12; CDR3: CATAGGTYEQYF
V: TRBV29-1; J: TRBJ2-6; length: 16; CDR3: CSVWSGSGSGANVLTF
V: TRBV9; J: TRBJ1-1; length: 15; CDR3: CASTGSQVPGTEAFF
V: TRBV29-1; J: TRBJ1-3; length: 13; CDR3: CSAKRGSGNTIYF
V: TRBV7-2; J: TRBJ1-2; length: 15; CDR3: CASSFEAAGGAGYTF
V: TRBV12-3/TRBV12-4; J: TRBJ1-1; length: 14; CDR3: CASSSTGVRTEAFF
V: TRBV9; J: TRBJ2-7; length: 15; CDR3: CASSFQTDGRVEQYF
V: TRBV15; J: TRBJ2-1; length: 15; CDR3: CATSRPDRTYNEQFF
V: TRBV3-1; J: TRBJ1-2; length: 12; CDR3: CASSRTELGYTF
V: TRBV15; J: TRBJ2-3; length: 13; CDR3: CATRGPLGDTQYF
V: TRBV6-1; J: TRBJ2-7; length: 15; CDR3: CASRPVGQGSYEQYF
V: TRBV5-1; J: TRBJ2-3; length: 14; CDR3: CASSSRAGTDTQYF
V: TRBV6-5; J: TRBJ1-4; length: 17; CDR3: CASSYSLTGTGGEKLFF
V: TRBV9; J: TRBJ2-5; length: 14; CDR3: CASSVTAGVETQYF
V: TRBV3-1; J: TRBJ1-6; length: 16; CDR3: CASSLGAAQRISPLHF
V: TRBV7-8; J: TRBJ2-2; length: 15; CDR3: CASTERGGNTGELFF
V: TRBV28; J: TRBJ2-7; length: 13; CDR3: CASSVRDFYEQYF
V: TRBV5-1; J: TRBJ2-5; length: 16; CDR3: CASSLGPQATQETQYF
V: TRBV10-2; J: TRBJ2-2; length: 14; CDR3: CASQRQTNTGELFF
V: TRBV4-3; J: TRBJ2-7; length: 16; CDR3: CASSQVALAGLYEQYF
V: TRBV27; J: TRBJ1-1; length: 13; CDR3: CASRRTVYTEAFF
V: TRBV20-1; J: TRBJ2-1; length: 13; CDR3: CSAEESSYNEQFF
V: TRBV5-1; J: TRBJ2-7; length: 15; CDR3: CASSGSGLAGIEQYF
V: TRBV12-3/TRBV12-4; J: TRBJ1-2; length: 13; CDR3: CASTFLVRDGYTF
V: TRBV20-1; J: TRBJ2-3; length: 17; CDR3: CSAAPWGVGGSRDTQYF
V: TRBV7-2; J: TRBJ1-4; length: 15; CDR3: CASSASGASNEKLFF
V: TRBV5-1; J: TRBJ2-2; length: 12; CDR3: CASSHPSGELFF
V: TRBV12-3/TRBV12-4; J: TRBJ1-3; length: 14; CDR3: CASSLSRAGGTIYF
V: TRBV7-9; J: TRBJ1-1; length: 15; CDR3: CASRPRDGLNTEAFF
V: TRBV3-1; J: TRBJ2-5; length: 14; CDR3: CASSQGGGRETQYF
V: TRBV12-3/TRBV12-4; J: TRBJ2-5; length: 13; CDR3: CASSFGAGETQYF
V: TRBV5-4; J: TRBJ2-3; length: 14; CDR3: CASSPYWSQVTQYF
V: TRBV29-1; J: TRBJ1-6; length: 13; CDR3: CSVMTGGNSPLHF
V: TRBV30; J: TRBJ1-1; length: 12; CDR3: CAWDRVNTEAFF
V: TRBV5-1; J: TRBJ2-7; length: 15; CDR3: CASSLTKGEGFMQYF
V: TRBV9; J: TRBJ2-5; length: 17; CDR3: CASSVGESGGLQETQYF
V: TRBV4-3; J: TRBJ2-3; length: 16; CDR3: CASSRTSGSRTDTQYF
V: TRBV4-2; J: TRBJ1-2; length: 14; CDR3: CASSQDRSSDGYTF
V: TRBV5-1; J: TRBJ2-3; length: 15; CDR3: CASSLGLARTDTQYF
V: TRBV4-1; J: TRBJ1-5; length: 12; CDR3: CASSQMRQPQHF
V: TRBV7-9; J: TRBJ2-3; length: 16; CDR3: CASSPPSGQHTDTQYF
V: TRBV30; J: TRBJ2-2; length: 15; CDR3: CAWARGHLNTGELFF
V: TRBV18; J: TRBJ1-1; length: 14; CDR3: CASSPRARDTEAFF
V: TRBV15; J: TRBJ2-3; length: 16; CDR3: CATSTPTGVTPDTQYF
V: TRBV11-2; J: TRBJ2-2; length: 21; CDR3: CASSLLAPTRERGVNTGELFF
V: TRBV29-1; J: TRBJ2-2; length: 13; CDR3: CSADSSRTGELFF
V: TRBV3-1; J: TRBJ2-7; length: 15; CDR3: CASSHAASGAYEQYF
V: TRBV5-1; J: TRBJ2-2; length: 15; CDR3: CATSGLAGGTGELFF
V: TRBV20-1; J: TRBJ2-1; length: 15; CDR3: CSAPLAGEPHNEQFF
V: TRBV6-1; J: TRBJ2-7; length: 14; CDR3: CASSTSFSSYEQYF
V: TRBV4-1; J: TRBJ1-1; length: 14; CDR3: CASSQSRGAPEAFF
V: TRBV7-9; J: TRBJ1-5; length: 15; CDR3: CASSSTGSENQPQHF
V: TRBV7-2; J: TRBJ2-3; length: 14; CDR3: CASSLSTATDTQYF
V: TRBV12-3/TRBV12-4; J: TRBJ1-5; length: 15; CDR3: CASATRQGYNQPQHF
V: TRBV20-1; J: TRBJ2-2; length: 13; CDR3: CSSRDREAGELFF
V: TRBV2; J: TRBJ1-5; length: 13; CDR3: CASSVGRADYQHF
V: TRBV7-3; J: TRBJ2-5; length: 13; CDR3: CASSGGPQETQYF
V: TRBV20-1; J: TRBJ2-3; length: 16; CDR3: CSATEMGLRSTDTQYF